The present T cell receptor (beta chain) was sequenced within a study of T cell responses to AZD1222 COVID-19 vaccine. There are 15 residues in the CDR3. V lost 5 bases to trimming and J lost 0 bases, with 12 bases between them. Germline values: CDR1 SGHTA, CDR2 FQGNSA. Data came from immunoSEQ multiplex PCR; TCRdb stores just in-frame clones and leaves some out. The sample shows 110,000 to 150,000 clones, 80% to 90% of them seen only once. This clone was seen just once. The antigen is unknown. Overall study findings and caveats: Among vaccine-associated CD4 TCRs, coverage spanned spike, with dominance at 160-218 and 743-854.

This chain links TRBV7-2 with TRBJ2-3; D is unresolved. The sequence came from an adult in good health. Sequences were derived from peripheral blood, sampled on day 0 of AZD1222 vaccination. Here the CDR3 reads CASSPHFPSTDTQYF. The CDR3 coding sequence is TGTGCCAGCAGCCCTCATTTCCCTAGCACAGATACGCAGTATTTT.